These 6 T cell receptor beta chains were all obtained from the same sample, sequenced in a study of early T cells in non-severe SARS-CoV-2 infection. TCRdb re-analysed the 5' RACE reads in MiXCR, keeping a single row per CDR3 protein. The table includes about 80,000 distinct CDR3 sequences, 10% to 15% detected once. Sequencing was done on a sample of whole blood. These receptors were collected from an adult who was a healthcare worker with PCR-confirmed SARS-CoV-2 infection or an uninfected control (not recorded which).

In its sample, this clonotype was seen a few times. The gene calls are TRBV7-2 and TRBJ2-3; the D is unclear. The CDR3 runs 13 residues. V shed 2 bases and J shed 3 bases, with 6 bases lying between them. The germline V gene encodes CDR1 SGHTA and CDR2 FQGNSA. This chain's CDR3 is CASSLTATDTQYF. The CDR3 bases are TGTGCCAGCAGCTTAACAGCAACAGATACGCAGTATTTT.

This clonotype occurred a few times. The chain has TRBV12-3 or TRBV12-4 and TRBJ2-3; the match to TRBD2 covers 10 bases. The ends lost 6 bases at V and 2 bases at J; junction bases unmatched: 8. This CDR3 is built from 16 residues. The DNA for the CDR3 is TGTGCCAGCAGCAGGACTAGCGGATTCTTCACAGATACGCAGTATTTT. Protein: CASSRTSGFFTDTQYF.

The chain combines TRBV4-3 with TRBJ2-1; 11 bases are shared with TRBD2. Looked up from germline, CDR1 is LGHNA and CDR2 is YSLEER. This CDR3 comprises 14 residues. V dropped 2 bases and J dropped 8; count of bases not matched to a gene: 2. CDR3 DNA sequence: TGCGCCAGCAGCCAAAAACTAGCGGGAGATGAGCAGTTCTTC. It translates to CASSQKLAGDEQFF.

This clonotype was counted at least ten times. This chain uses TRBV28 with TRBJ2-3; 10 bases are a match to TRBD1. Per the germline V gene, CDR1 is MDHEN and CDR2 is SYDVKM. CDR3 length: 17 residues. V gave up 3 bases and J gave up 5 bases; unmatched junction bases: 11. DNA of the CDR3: TGTGCCAGCAGTTTGGGGTTGGGACAGGGGATTGTAGATACGCAGTATTTT. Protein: CASSLGLGQGIVDTQYF.

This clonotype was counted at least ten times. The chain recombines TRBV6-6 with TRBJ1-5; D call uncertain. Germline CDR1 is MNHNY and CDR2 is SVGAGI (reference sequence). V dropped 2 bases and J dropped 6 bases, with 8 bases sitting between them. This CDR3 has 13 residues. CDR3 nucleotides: TGTGCCAGCAGTTACGCAGCTGGTCAGCCCCAGCATTTT. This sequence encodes CASSYAAGQPQHF.

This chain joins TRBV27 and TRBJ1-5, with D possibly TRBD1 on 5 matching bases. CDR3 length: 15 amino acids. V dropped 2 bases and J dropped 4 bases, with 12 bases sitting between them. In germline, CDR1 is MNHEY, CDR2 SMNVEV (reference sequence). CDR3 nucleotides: TGTGCCAGCAGTTTACTAGGACAAACTAATCAGCCCCAGCATTTT. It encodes CASSLLGQTNQPQHF.